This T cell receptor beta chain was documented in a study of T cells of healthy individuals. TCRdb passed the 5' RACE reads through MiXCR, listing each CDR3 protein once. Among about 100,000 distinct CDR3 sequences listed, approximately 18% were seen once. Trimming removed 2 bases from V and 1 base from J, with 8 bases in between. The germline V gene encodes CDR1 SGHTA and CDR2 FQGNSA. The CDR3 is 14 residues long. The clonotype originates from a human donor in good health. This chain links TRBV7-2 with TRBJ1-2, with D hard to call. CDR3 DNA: TGTGCCAGCAGCTTACACCGAATTAACTATGGCTACACCTTC. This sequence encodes CASSLHRINYGYTF.